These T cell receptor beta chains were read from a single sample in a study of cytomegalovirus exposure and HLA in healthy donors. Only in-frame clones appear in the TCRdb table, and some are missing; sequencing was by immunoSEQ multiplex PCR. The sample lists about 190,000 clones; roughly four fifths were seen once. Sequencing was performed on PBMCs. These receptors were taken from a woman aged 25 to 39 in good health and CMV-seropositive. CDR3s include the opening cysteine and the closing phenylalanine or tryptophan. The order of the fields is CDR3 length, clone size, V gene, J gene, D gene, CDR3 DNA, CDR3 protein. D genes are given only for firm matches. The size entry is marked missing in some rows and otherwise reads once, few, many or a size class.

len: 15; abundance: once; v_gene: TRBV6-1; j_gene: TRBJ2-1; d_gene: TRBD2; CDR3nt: TGTGCCAGCACCCGCGGGGCTAGCGGGAAAAATGAGCAGTTCTTC; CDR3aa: CASTRGASGKNEQFF
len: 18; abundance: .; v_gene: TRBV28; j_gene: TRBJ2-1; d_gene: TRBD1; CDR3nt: TGTGCCAGCAGTTTATGGGTCCGGGACAGGGGGAAGAGGCATGAGCAGTTCTTC; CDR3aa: CASSLWVRDRGKRHEQFF
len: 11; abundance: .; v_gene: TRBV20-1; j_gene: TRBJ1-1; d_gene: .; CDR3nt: TGCAGTGCTTTTAACAGGTCTGAAGCTTTCTTT; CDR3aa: CSAFNRSEAFF
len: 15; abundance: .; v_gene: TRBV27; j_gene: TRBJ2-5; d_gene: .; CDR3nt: TGTGCCAGCAGTTTATACGGGAGAGCGGCAGAGACCCAGTACTTC; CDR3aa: CASSLYGRAAETQYF
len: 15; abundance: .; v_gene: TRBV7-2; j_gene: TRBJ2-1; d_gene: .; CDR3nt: TGTGCCAGCAGCTTAGCTACGGGGGCCTACAATGAGCAGTTCTTC; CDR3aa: CASSLATGAYNEQFF
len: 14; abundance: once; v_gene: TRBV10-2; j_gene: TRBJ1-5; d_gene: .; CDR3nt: TGCGCCAGCAGTGAGTCTGCACTAAATCAGCCCCAGCATTTT; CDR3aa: CASSESALNQPQHF
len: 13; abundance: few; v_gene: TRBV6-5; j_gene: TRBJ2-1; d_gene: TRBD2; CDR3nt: TGTGCCAGCAGTGCCTTTAGCGGGAGGGAGCAGTTCTTC; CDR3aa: CASSAFSGREQFF
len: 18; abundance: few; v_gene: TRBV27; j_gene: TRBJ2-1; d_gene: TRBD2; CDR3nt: TGTGCCAGCTCCACTCCCGCCTGGACTAGCGGGAAAACCAACGAGCAGTTCTTC; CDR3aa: CASSTPAWTSGKTNEQFF
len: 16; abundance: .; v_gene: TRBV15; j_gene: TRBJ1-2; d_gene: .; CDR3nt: TGTGCCACCAGCAGAGAAGGGACACCCGCTAACTATGGCTACACCTTC; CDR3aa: CATSREGTPANYGYTF
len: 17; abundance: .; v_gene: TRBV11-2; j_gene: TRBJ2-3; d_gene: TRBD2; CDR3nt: TGTGCCAGCGCCGGCATCCGGACTAGCGGGAGGGCAGATACGCAGTATTTT; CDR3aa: CASAGIRTSGRADTQYF
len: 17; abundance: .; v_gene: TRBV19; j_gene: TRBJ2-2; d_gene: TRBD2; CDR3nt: TGTGCCAGTAGTATCGATGGGACTAGCGGGGGCACCGGGGAGCTGTTTTTT; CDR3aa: CASSIDGTSGGTGELFF
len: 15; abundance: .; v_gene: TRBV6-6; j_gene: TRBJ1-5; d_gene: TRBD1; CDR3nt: TGTGCCAGCAGAGCCGGGACAGGCCTGGGACAGCCCCAGCATTTT; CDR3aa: CASRAGTGLGQPQHF
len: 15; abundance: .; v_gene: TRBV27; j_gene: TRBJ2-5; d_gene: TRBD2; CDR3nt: TGTGCCAGCAGTCCCGGGACTAGCGGGGCGGGGACCCAGTACTTC; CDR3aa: CASSPGTSGAGTQYF
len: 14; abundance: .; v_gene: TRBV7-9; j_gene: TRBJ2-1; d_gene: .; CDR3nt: TGTTCCAGCAACCCCGAGGAGGGGTACAATGAGCAGTTCTTC; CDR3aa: CSSNPEEGYNEQFF
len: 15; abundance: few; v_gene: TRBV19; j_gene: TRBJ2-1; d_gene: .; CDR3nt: TGTGCCAGTAGTTCTGGACAGATAGACTACAATGAGCAGTTCTTC; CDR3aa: CASSSGQIDYNEQFF
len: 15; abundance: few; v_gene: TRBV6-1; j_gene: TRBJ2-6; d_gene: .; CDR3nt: TGTGCCAGCAGCGTACAGAACTCTGGGGCCAACGTCCTGACTTTC; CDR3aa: CASSVQNSGANVLTF
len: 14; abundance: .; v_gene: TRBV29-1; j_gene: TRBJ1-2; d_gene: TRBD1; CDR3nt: TGCAGCGTTCCTACCGGGACAGGGGGTGCTGGCTACACCTTC; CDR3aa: CSVPTGTGGAGYTF
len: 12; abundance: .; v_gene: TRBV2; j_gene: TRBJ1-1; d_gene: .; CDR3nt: TGTGCCAGCGGCCACCCCAACACTGAAGCTTTCTTT; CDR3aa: CASGHPNTEAFF
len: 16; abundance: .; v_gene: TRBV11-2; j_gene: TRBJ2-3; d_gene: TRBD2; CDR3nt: TGTGCCAGCAGCTTTAGCGGGAGGGCCGGCGGAGATACGCAGTATTTT; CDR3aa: CASSFSGRAGGDTQYF
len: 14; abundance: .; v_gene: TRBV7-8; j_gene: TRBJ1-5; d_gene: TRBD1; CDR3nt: TGTGCCAGCAGCCCCGGACAGGGAAATCAGCCCCAGCATTTT; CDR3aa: CASSPGQGNQPQHF
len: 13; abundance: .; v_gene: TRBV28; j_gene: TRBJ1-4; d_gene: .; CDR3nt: TGTGCCAGCAGTTTAAGGCAGCGAGAAAAACTGTTTTTT; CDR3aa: CASSLRQREKLFF
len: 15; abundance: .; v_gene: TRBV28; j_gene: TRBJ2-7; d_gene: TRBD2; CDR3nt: TGTGCCAGCAGTTTTTCCGGGACTAGCGGCTACGAGCAGTACTTC; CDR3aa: CASSFSGTSGYEQYF
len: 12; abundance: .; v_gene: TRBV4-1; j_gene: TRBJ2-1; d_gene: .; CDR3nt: TGCGCCAGCAGCAGCATAGGGGATGAGCAGTTCTTC; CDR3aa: CASSSIGDEQFF
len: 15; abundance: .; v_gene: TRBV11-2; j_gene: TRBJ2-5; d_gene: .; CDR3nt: TGTGCCAGCAGACGCGCCGGGGGTGAGGTGGAGACCCAGTACTTC; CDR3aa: CASRRAGGEVETQYF
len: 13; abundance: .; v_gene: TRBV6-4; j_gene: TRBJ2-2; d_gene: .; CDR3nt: TGTGCCAGCAGCCTAGACGACACCGGGGAGCTGTTTTTT; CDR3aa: CASSLDDTGELFF
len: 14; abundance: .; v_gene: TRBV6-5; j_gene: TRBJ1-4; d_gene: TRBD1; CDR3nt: TGTGCCAGCAGATCGGGACAGGATTTCGAAAAACTGTTTTTT; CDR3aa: CASRSGQDFEKLFF
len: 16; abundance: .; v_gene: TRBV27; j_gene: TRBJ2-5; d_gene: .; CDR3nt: TGTGCCAGCAGTTTGTCCGGCGGGATTCTTCAAGAGACCCAGTACTTC; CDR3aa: CASSLSGGILQETQYF
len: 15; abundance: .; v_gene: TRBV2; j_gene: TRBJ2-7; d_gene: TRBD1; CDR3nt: TGTGCCAGCAGTGAGTATCGGGACAGCTCATACGAGCAGTACTTC; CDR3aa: CASSEYRDSSYEQYF
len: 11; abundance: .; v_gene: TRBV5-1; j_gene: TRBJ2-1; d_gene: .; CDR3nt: TGCGCCAGCAGCTTACAGAATGAGCAGTTCTTC; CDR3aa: CASSLQNEQFF
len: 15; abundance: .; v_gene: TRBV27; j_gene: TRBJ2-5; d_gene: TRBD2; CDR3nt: TGTGCCAGCAGCTTGCTAGCGGGAGGGCAAGAGACCCAGTACTTC; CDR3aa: CASSLLAGGQETQYF
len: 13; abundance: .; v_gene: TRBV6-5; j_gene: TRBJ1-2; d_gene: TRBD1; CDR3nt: TGTGCCAGCAGTTACCCACAGGGGTATGGCTACACCTTC; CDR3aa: CASSYPQGYGYTF
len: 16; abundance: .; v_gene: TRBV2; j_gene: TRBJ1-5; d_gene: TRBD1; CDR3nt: TGTGCCAGCAGTGATGGTGACAGGGGACGGCCCCAGCCCCAGCATTTT; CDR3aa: CASSDGDRGRPQPQHF
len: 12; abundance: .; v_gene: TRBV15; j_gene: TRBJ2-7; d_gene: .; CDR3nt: TGTGCCACCAGCCAAAATGTCTACGAGCAGTACTTC; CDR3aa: CATSQNVYEQYF
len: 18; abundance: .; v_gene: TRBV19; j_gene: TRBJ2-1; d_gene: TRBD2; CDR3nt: TGTGCCAGTAGTATAGTAGGCCCGGGGACTAGCGGAGACAATGAGCAGTTCTTC; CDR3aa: CASSIVGPGTSGDNEQFF
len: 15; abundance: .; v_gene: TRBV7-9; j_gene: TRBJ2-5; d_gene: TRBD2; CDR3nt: TGTTCCAGCAGCCCGGGGAGGGGTACGAGGGAGACCCAGTACTTC; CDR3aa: CSSSPGRGTRETQYF
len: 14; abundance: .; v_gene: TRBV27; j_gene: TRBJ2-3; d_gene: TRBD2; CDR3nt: TGTGCCAGCAGGACCCCTAGCGGGAGTGGTACGCAGTATTTT; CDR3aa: CASRTPSGSGTQYF
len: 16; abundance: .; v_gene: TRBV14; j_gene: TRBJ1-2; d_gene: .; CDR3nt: TGTGCCAGCAGCCAAGTGGGGGCCGTCCAGGGCTATGGCTACACCTTC; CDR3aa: CASSQVGAVQGYGYTF
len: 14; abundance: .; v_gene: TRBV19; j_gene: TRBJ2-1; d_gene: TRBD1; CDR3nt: TGTGCCAGTAGTAGAGGGACAGGGGAGCATGAGCAGTTCTTC; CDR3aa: CASSRGTGEHEQFF